This T cell receptor beta chain came from a study of cytomegalovirus exposure and HLA in healthy donors. Study-wide points: A few CMV-associated chains proved CMV antigen-specific in vitro. Among the sequence variants, a highly shared cluster was likely an artifact of sequencing. Compared with the roughly 730-donor mean, an Asian-associated ancestry cluster reportedly had fewer N-insertions, according to a later analysis. The majority of TCR sequences were rare, yet some public TCRs appeared in many donors.

With 60 Vbeta and 13 Jbeta primers, the PCR was carried out. Profiling relied on immunoSEQ multiplex PCR, and the TCRdb table lists in-frame clones only, not all of them. This sample has over 100,000 clones, with under 85% found just once. Notes on this clone: Its antigen is not identified.

The CDR3 consists of 15 residues. CDR1 and CDR2 from the germline V gene are KGHSH and LQKENI. This sequence originates from a woman aged 45-65 years in good health and CMV-seropositive. V and J are TRBV18 and TRBJ2-5, with 9 nucleotides matching TRBD1. The J call may be in error: the DNA end matches TRBJ2-7 better. Sequencing was performed on PBMCs. The CDR3 is CASAASGTGSYEQYF. The CDR3 DNA reads as TGTGCCAGCGCCGCGTCCGGGACAGGGTCCTACGAGCAGTACTTC.